These 23 T cell receptor beta chains came from one sample sequenced in a study of blood T cell repertoires in COVID-19. Profiling relied on immunoSEQ multiplex PCR, and the TCRdb table lists in-frame clones only, not all of them. The sample holds some 530,000 clones, more than 85% seen once. The specimen was PBMCs or T cells enriched from blood (not recorded which). The receptors originated from a woman aged 60-75 years who had recovered from COVID-19.

V gene TRBV4-2 combines with J gene TRBJ1-2, with TRBD1 matching 7 bases. Germline values: CDR1 LGHNA, CDR2 YNFKEQ. Trimming cost V 3 bases and J 4 bases; bases outside gene matches: 8. The CDR3 spans 15 residues. In DNA, the CDR3 is TGTGCCAGCAGCCAGCCCCACAGGGGTGCCTATGGCTACACCTTC. Residues: CASSQPHRGAYGYTF.

The chain recombines TRBV7-9 with TRBJ2-5; 8 nucleotides line up with TRBD2. CDR1 and CDR2 (germline): SEHNR, FQNEAQ (reference sequence). The CDR3 is 15 residues long. V shed 1 base, J shed 4 bases, and the junction held 5 bases outside the gene matches. In DNA form, the CDR3 reads TGTGCCAGCAGCTTAGGCCCGGGGGGGATAGAGACCCAGTACTTC. Protein sequence: CASSLGPGGIETQYF. Full variable domain (missing parts from reference TRBV7-9 and TRBJ2-5): DTGVSQNPRHKITKRGQNVTFRCDPISEHNRLYWYRQTLGQGPEFLTYFQNEAQLEKSRLLSDRFSAERPKGSFSTLEIQRTEQGDSAMYLCASSLGPGGIETQYFGPGTRLLVL.

This sequence joins TRBV27 and TRBJ2-1, with 7 bases lining up with TRBD1. The V gene's germline CDR1 is MNHEY and CDR2 SMNVEV (reference sequence). Trimming at V came to 6 bases and at J to 4 bases, leaving 9 bases not matched to a gene. The CDR3 spans 15 residues. This CDR3 reads CASRGHRGPYNEQFF. The CDR3 DNA reads as TGTGCCAGCAGGGGTCACAGGGGCCCTTACAATGAGCAGTTCTTC.

This rearrangement joins TRBV9 to TRBJ2-3; unclear D gene. V gave up 0 bases and J gave up 2 bases, with 16 bases separating them. Germline CDR1 and CDR2: SGDLS and YYNGEE. This CDR3 has 17 residues. The CDR3 loop is CASSVARLLKFTDTQYF. The CDR3 region has the DNA TGTGCCAGCAGCGTAGCTAGGCTCCTCAAATTCACAGATACGCAGTATTTT.

The chain is built from TRBV10-2 and TRBJ2-7; 11 bases are shared with TRBD2. CDR1 and CDR2 from the germline V gene are WSHSY and SAAADI. This CDR3 has 13 amino acids. V shed 3 bases and J 8 bases; nucleotides not matched to a gene: 3. The CDR3 is CASSDLAGGKQYV. The CDR3 DNA follows: TGCGCCAGCAGTGATTTAGCGGGGGGGAAGCAGTACGTC.

The chain combines TRBV24-1 with TRBJ1-1; D uncertain. V shed 6 bases and J shed 0 bases, with 13 bases lying between them. The CDR3 spans 15 residues. Germline V gene lookup returns CDR1 KGHDR and CDR2 SFDVKD. The CDR3 region is CATSKEDGLNTEAFF. CDR3 DNA sequence: TGTGCCACCAGTAAGGAGGACGGTTTGAACACTGAAGCTTTCTTT.

The chain is built from TRBV30 and TRBJ1-4, with TRBD1 identical over 9 bases. Germline lookup yields CDR1 GTSNPN and CDR2 SVGIG (reference sequence). This CDR3 is 15 amino acids long. V shed 2 bases and J 4 bases; nucleotides not matched to a gene: 5. The CDR3: CAWSFTGGFNEKLFF. In DNA form, the CDR3 reads TGTGCCTGGAGTTTCACAGGGGGCTTTAATGAAAAACTGTTTTTT.

This chain uses TRBV4-1 with TRBJ1-3, with D possibly matching TRBD1 (5 bases). This CDR3 has 17 amino acids. Deletions cut 1 base from V and 3 bases from J, with 16 bases between. Per germline, CDR1 MGHRA and CDR2 YSYEKL. The CDR3 spells CASSQVGGGKFGNTIYF. The CDR3 nucleotides are TGCGCCAGCAGCCAAGTCGGCGGGGGGAAGTTTGGAAACACCATATATTTT.

A few counts support this clone. This same CDR3 is encoded by further DNA sequences in the sample. The chain uses TRBV5-1 and TRBJ2-3; weak D call: TRBD1 (6 bases). Germline V gene data show CDR1 as SGHRS and CDR2 as YFSETQ. The CDR3 loop spans 14 amino acids. Trimming left V 3 bases short and J 2 bases short, with 10 bases between. The CDR3 reads CASSSGQLTDTQYF. CDR3 nucleotide sequence: TGCGCCAGCAGCTCAGGACAGCTCACAGATACGCAGTATTTT.

This clone was counted between two and nine times. The chain recombines TRBV6-4 with TRBJ2-7, with D possibly being TRBD2 (6 bases). The germline gives CDR1 MRHNA, CDR2 SNTAGT. V was clipped by 2 bases and J by 5 bases, with 10 bases between them. The CDR3 contains 13 residues. The CDR3 here is CASSDGGRNEQYF. The CDR3, as DNA: TGTGCCAGCAGTGACGGGGGGAGGAACGAGCAGTACTTC.

This clone came up a few times. In DNA, the CDR3 is TGTGCCAGCAGCTTAGAGCCAGGGGGCGCGGAAGGGCTCTCTGGAAACACCATATATTTT. This sequence encodes CASSLEPGGAEGLSGNTIYF. The gene calls are TRBV11-2 and TRBJ1-3, with 8 bases aligning to TRBD1. CDR1 is SGHAT and CDR2 is FQNNGV in the germline V gene. CDR3 size: 20 residues. With V trimmed by 0 bases and J by 0 bases, 13 bases remained unmatched.

The chain carries TRBV29-1 and TRBJ1-1, with D possibly matching TRBD1 (5 bases). The V end lost 4 bases, the J end lost 0 bases, and 9 bases lay between the germline ends. The CDR3 contains 13 residues. Germline assignment: CDR1 SQVTM and CDR2 ANQGSEA. The CDR3 is CSVATVMNTEAFF. The CDR3 coding sequence is TGCAGCGTTGCGACAGTTATGAACACTGAAGCTTTCTTT.

The chain recombines TRBV27 with TRBJ1-2; 7 nucleotides agree with TRBD1. CDR1 MNHEY and CDR2 SMNVEV come from the germline V gene (reference sequence). V was clipped by 0 bases and J by 6 bases; unmatched bases: 7. CDR3 size: 15 residues. This CDR3 is CASSLSATGYNGYTF. CDR3 in DNA: TGTGCCAGCAGTTTATCTGCGACAGGGTATAATGGCTACACCTTC.

The chain recombines TRBV6-5 with TRBJ1-5; D is perhaps TRBD1 (6 bases). Looked up from germline, CDR1 is MNHEY and CDR2 is SVGAGI. This CDR3 has 14 residues. Trimming took off 6 bases at V and 4 bases at J, with 13 bases between the two ends. The CDR3 coding sequence is TGTGCCAGCAGGGACAGACTAGCAAATCAGCCCCAGCATTTT. As protein: CASRDRLANQPQHF.

This chain uses TRBV19 with TRBJ2-2; TRBD2 aligns across 9 bases. The germline V gene encodes CDR1 LNHDA and CDR2 SQIVND (reference sequence). The V and J ends lost 4 bases and 2 bases, in that order; junction bases with no gene match: 2. The CDR3 spans 15 residues. The CDR3 DNA follows: TGTGCCAGTAGTAGGACTAGCGCCAACACCGGGGAGCTGTTTTTT. Its translation is CASSRTSANTGELFF.

J is TRBJ1-6 and V is TRBV3-1 (or the pseudogene TRBV3-2); TRBD1 matches 8 bases. Germline CDR1 and CDR2: LGHDT and YNNKEL (reference sequence). The CDR3 runs 14 residues. The junction had 1 base not matched to a gene; V was cut back by 3 bases and J by 6 bases. The CDR3 nucleotides are TGTGCCAGCAGCCAGGACAGGGCTAATTCACCCCTCCACTTT. It specifies CASSQDRANSPLHF.

This clone has a single count. The V and J genes are TRBV13 and TRBJ2-7, with a weak D call TRBD2 (5 bases). Deletions cut 6 bases from V and 2 bases from J, with 14 bases between. Germline V gene data show CDR1 as PRHDT and CDR2 as FYEKMQ (reference sequence). This CDR3 spans 14 amino acids. CDR3 region: CASSFGDPPYEQYV. In DNA, the CDR3 is TGTGCCAGCAGTTTCGGGGATCCCCCCTACGAGCAGTACGTC.

The V gene is TRBV2, the J gene TRBJ2-1, with 8 nucleotides matching TRBD1. CDR3 size: 14 residues. J gave up 4 bases and V 5 bases, and 4 bases lay outside the gene matches. The germline V gene encodes CDR1 SNHLY and CDR2 FYNNEI. Here the CDR3 DNA reads TGTGCCAGCAGTTTGACAGGGGCGTACAATGAGCAGTTCTTC. Its protein is CASSLTGAYNEQFF. The entire variable domain, with the rest obtained from reference TRBV2 and TRBJ2-1, is as follows: EPEVTQTPSHQVTQMGQEVILRCVPISNHLYFYWYRQILGQKVEFLVSFYNNEISEKSEIFDDQFSVERPDGSNFTLKIRSTKLEDSAMYFCASSLTGAYNEQFFGPGTRLTVL.

CDR3 sequence (DNA): TGTGCCAGCAGCTTTGGACAGCTGAACACCGGGGAGCTGTTTTTT. It translates to CASSFGQLNTGELFF. The rearrangement uses TRBV7-2 and TRBJ2-2; a weak D match, TRBD1 (6 bases). The CDR3 extends over 15 amino acids. Trimming pared 3 bases from V and 1 base from J, leaving 9 bases between. Germline values: CDR1 SGHTA, CDR2 FQGNSA.

The chain couples TRBV5-1 to TRBJ2-5, with D possibly being TRBD2 (6 bases). V was trimmed by 2 bases and J by 2 bases, leaving 13 bases between them. Germline V gene data show CDR1 as SGHRS and CDR2 as YFSETQ. This CDR3 is 15 amino acids long. The CDR3 nucleotides read TGCGCCAGCAGCTTTATCGCGGGGACTCAAGAGACCCAGTACTTC. Its protein product is CASSFIAGTQETQYF. The full variable domain, rest sourced from reference TRBV5-1 and TRBJ2-5, is KAGVTQTPRYLIKTRGQQVTLSCSPISGHRSVSWYQQTPGQGLQFLFEYFSETQRNKGNFPGRFSGRQFSNSRSEMNVSTLELGDSALYLCASSFIAGTQETQYFGPGTRLLVL.

The CDR3: CASSPGTGVVNTEAFF. CDR3 DNA: TGCGCCAGCAGCCCCGGGACAGGAGTAGTGAACACTGAAGCTTTCTTT. The chain couples TRBV5-1 to TRBJ1-1, with 8 bases lining up with TRBD1. The CDR3 covers 16 residues. J was trimmed by 0 bases and V by 4 bases; bases with no gene match: 8. CDR1 is SGHRS and CDR2 is YFSETQ in the germline V gene. The full variable domain, completed using reference TRBV5-1 and TRBJ1-1, is KAGVTQTPRYLIKTRGQQVTLSCSPISGHRSVSWYQQTPGQGLQFLFEYFSETQRNKGNFPGRFSGRQFSNSRSEMNVSTLELGDSALYLCASSPGTGVVNTEAFFGQGTRLTVV.

The J gene is TRBJ2-7, the V gene TRBV18; 9 bases are a match to TRBD1. This CDR3 region has 14 residues. J gave up 6 bases and V 3 bases, and 6 bases lay outside the gene matches. From germline, CDR1 is KGHSH and CDR2 LQKENI. The CDR3, as DNA: TGTGCCAGCTCACCGGGACAGGGATTCGGCGAGCAGTACGTC. It is translated as CASSPGQGFGEQYV.

The chain carries TRBV5-4 and TRBJ1-1; no definite D call. Trimming pared 4 bases from V and 0 bases from J, leaving 13 bases between. Germline CDR1 reads SGHNT; CDR2 reads YYREEE (reference sequence). This CDR3 is 15 amino acids long. CDR3 coding DNA: TGTGCCAGCAGCCCGATTGTGGCAGTGAACACTGAAGCTTTCTTT. Translating gives CASSPIVAVNTEAFF.